This TCR beta chain was recorded in a study of shared clonotypes between healthy human individuals (TCRdb year 2020). Turning to the overall study: Two women and a few men aged 18 to 49 years were included in the cohort. Per donor, three plates each were used for CD4 naive and CD4 memory, two for CD8 naive, and one for CD8 memory. The study deeply sequenced blood TCR repertoires of five healthy adults to estimate repertoire size and the extent of clonotype sharing between individuals. To increase sequencing depth and limit assay-specific biases, TCR repertoire library preparation and sequencing were carried out by different laboratories using diverse techniques. Per donor, leukapheresis produced somewhere between about 0.85 and 9.5 billion PBMCs.

Using the deep immunoSEQ assay, TCR CDR3 regions were amplified from genomic DNA by multiplex PCR. Extracted genomic DNA from each cell subset was spread evenly across all wells of several immunoSEQ 96-well plates, with each plate serving as a replicate. Each replicate PCR for sorted subsets received 150 to 250 ng genomic DNA, equal to 30,000 or so T cell genomes. The purified libraries were quantified using a Qubit 3.0 fluorometer, sized with a Bioanalyzer 2100, and then quantified again using the KAPA Library Quantification kit. A separate single-read 150-cycle Illumina NextSeq 550 flow cell was used to sequence each immunoSEQ 96-well plate. The study's own analysis went as follows. The immunoSEQ output contained only junctional sequences without quality scores, so filtering could not match that applied to full-length reads. To assign V/J genes and CDR3, sequences were annotated against IMGT germline references using PyIR, a Python wrapper for IgBLAST v1.9. Reads with weak V/J assignments (E-value above 1e-6), missing CDR3, stop codons, out-of-frame junctions, or ambiguous translated residues were removed. A V3J clonotype was defined by an identical inferred V gene, J gene, and CDR3 amino acid sequence. The percentage overlap between two repertoires was calculated by dividing the number of shared unique clonotypes by the size of the smaller repertoire. RTK rarefaction, the Chao1 estimator, and Recon v2.1 estimates of unobserved clonotypes were used to assess repertoire richness. Generation probabilities were computed with OLGA for all TCRbeta clonotypes obtained by the gDNA method from several donors. TCRdb stores this immuneACCESS table with in-frame sequences only. Part of the clones is absent; in the studies checked, under half of the shortfall reflects unresolved V genes, and no reason is known for the rest. The DNA gave D and trimming, while V, J and clone size come from that table. This sample is represented by roughly 300,000 clones; less than 75% of them were singletons. The top ten hold 10% of the sample.

Points the paper makes about the study in general: Only blood was sampled, and tissue TCR repertoires likely differ from those in blood. The small number of donors limited the genetic and exposure-history diversity represented. Compared with non-shared clonotypes, clonotypes shared by all four sorted-subset donors had higher generation probabilities. Pairwise subsampling indicated that sequencing depth was expected to affect the degree of clonotype sharing among donors. Even with the large sequencing depth, rarefaction of the sorted-subset datasets indicated that sequencing was incomplete. Sharing across a few donors was observed for approximately 5% of naive CD4, under 4% of naive CD8, about 2.3% of memory CD4, and around 0.44% of memory CD8 clonotypes. Estimated clonotype richness was generally larger for naive than for memory subsets.

On this clone: Its recognized antigen is unknown. No per-base quality is available; no much larger clone lies one base away.

The CDR3 runs 15 residues from the cysteine to the phenylalanine. CDR3 DNA only is kept here, 45 bases in frame from base 1. As encoded in the germline V gene, CDR1 is SGHVS while CDR2 is FNYEAQ. For this chain, trimming is 6 bases at the V end and 6 bases at the J end, and the number of junction bases without a gene match is 10. Donors were healthy HIV-negative adults with no recently reported acute infections or vaccinations. Every donor was a Caucasian adult residing in Nashville, Tennessee, USA. CD4+ T cells were enriched through magnetic negative selection, after which naive cells were positively selected on CD45RA and the remaining negative fraction served as the memory subset. Blood was collected by leukapheresis, and PBMCs were isolated by Ficoll-Histopaque density gradient centrifugation and then cryopreserved in liquid nitrogen vapor phase. Analytical flow cytometry was used to check the purity and quantity of every magnetically sorted T cell population. Each sorted fraction had its genomic DNA isolated and then quantified by UV absorbance on a Nanodrop 2000c.

This TCR was recovered from a man aged 25 to 40 in good health. Rearrangement joined TRBV7-6 to TRBJ2-1; the junction holds 8 bases that match TRBD1. Sequencing was done on a sample of memory CD4+ T cells sorted from blood. The intended sense of this specimen's cell subset or site label: CD45RA-negative fraction. CDR3 protein: CASSHGQGRFNEQFF. The DNA is TGTGCCAGCAGTCATGGACAGGGCCGTTTCAATGAGCAGTTCTTC.